This T cell receptor beta chain was recorded in a study of vaccination and CD4 T cells after COVID-19. In the study overall: Convalescents were six males and four females, two of them Hispanic. A CEFX pool, an HIV-1 Nef pool, or no peptide went to control cultures. The stimulus for the cells was overlapping spike peptides derived from SARS-CoV-2, HCoV-NL63, HCoV-OC43 and HCoV-229E.

Treatment described: approximately 9-day PBMC culture with coronavirus spike peptide pools or control peptides (ViraFEST assay). Sequenced with the Oncomine TCR Beta short-read assay was DNA taken from cultured CD4+ T cells. TCRdb used MiXCR to reprocess the PCR reads, holding one entry per CDR3 protein. Seen here are 20,000 to 25,000 distinct CDR3 sequences, about 45% observed once, and the top ten hold around an eighth. As regards this clonotype: Its target is unknown.

The receptor comes from a human donor who had recovered from COVID-19. Input material: CD4+ T cells from blood, cultured in vitro.

The CDR3 region has the DNA TGTGCCAGCAGTCCTGGACCTAGACATCCGTTCTTC. Translation gives CASSPGPRHPFF. J is TRBJ2-1 and V is TRBV12-3 or TRBV12-4; no clear D. The CDR3 runs 12 residues. V was cut by 5 bases and J by 15 bases, with 17 bases left in between.